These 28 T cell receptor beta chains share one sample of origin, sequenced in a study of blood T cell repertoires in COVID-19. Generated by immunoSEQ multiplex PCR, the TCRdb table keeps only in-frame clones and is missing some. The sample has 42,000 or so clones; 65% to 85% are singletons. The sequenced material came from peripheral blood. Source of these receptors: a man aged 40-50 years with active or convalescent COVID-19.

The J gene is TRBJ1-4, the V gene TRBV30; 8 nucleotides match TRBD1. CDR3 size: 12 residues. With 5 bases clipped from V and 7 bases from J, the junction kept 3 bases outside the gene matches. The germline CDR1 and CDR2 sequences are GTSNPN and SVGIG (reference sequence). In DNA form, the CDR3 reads TGTGCCTGGGGACAGGGTGCTGAAAAACTGTTTTTT. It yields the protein CAWGQGAEKLFF.

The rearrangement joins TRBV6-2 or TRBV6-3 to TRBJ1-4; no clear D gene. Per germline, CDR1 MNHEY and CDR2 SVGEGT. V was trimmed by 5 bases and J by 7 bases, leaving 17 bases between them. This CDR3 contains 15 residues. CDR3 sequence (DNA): TGTGCCAGCAGTGATAGACGGAGTGCATCTGAAAAACTGTTTTTT. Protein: CASSDRRSASEKLFF.

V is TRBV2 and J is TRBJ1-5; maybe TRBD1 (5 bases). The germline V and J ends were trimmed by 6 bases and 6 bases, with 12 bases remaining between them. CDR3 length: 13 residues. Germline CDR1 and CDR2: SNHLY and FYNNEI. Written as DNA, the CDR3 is TGTGCCAGCAGGGACTCGGGGGGTCAGCCCCAGCATTTT. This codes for CASRDSGGQPQHF.

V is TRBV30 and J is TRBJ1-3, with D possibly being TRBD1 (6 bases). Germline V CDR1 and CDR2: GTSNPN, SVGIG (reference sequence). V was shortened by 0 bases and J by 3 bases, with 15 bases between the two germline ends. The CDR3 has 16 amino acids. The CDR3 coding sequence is TGTGCCTGGAGTGTGAAGACAGGTCTTATTGGAAACACCATATATTTT. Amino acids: CAWSVKTGLIGNTIYF.

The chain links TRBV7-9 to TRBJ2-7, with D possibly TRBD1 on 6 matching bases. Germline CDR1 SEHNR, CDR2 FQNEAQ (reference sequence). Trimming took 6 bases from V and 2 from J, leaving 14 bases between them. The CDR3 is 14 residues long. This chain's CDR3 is CASSEHDRPYEQYF. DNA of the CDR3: TGTGCCAGCAGTGAGCACGACAGGCCCTACGAGCAGTACTTC.

The CDR3 DNA follows: TGCAGTGCTAGTGTAGGGAGGGGGAGAGGAGAGACCCAGTACTTC. Protein sequence: CSASVGRGRGETQYF. The chain recombines TRBV20-1 with TRBJ2-5; weak D call: TRBD2 (7 bases). The germline V gene has CDR1 DFQATT and CDR2 SNEGSKA (reference sequence). CDR3 length: 15 amino acids. The V gene lost 3 bases and the J gene lost 4 bases, with 18 bases spanning the gap.

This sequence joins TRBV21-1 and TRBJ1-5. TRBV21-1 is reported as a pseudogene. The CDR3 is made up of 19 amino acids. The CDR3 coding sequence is TGTGCCAGCAGCAAAGTTTCGGGGGACGAGAGGTGTGGGAATCAGCCCCAGCATTTT. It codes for CASSKVSGDERCGNQPQHF.

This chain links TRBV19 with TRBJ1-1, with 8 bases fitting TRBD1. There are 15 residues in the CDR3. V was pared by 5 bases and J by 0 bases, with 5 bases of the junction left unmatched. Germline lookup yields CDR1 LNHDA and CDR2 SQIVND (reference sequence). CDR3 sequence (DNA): TGTGCCAGTAGTGCCGGGGACAGGTTGAACACTGAAGCTTTCTTT. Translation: CASSAGDRLNTEAFF.

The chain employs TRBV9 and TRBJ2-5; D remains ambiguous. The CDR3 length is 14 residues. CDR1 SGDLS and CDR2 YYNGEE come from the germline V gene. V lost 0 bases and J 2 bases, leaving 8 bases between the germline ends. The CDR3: CASSVGSTQETQYF. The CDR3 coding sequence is TGTGCCAGCAGCGTAGGGAGCACACAAGAGACCCAGTACTTC.

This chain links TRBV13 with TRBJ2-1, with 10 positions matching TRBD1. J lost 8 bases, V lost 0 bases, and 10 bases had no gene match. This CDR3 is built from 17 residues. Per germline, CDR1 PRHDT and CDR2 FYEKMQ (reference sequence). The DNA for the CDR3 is TGTGCCAGCAGCTTAGGACTATCCGGGACAGGGGACCATGAGCAGTTCTTC. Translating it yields CASSLGLSGTGDHEQFF. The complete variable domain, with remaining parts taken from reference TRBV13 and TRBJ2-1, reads AAGVIQSPRHLIKEKRETATLKCYPIPRHDTVYWYQQGPGQDPQFLISFYEKMQSDKGSIPDRFSAQQFSDYHSELNMSSLELGDSALYFCASSLGLSGTGDHEQFFGPGTRLTVL.

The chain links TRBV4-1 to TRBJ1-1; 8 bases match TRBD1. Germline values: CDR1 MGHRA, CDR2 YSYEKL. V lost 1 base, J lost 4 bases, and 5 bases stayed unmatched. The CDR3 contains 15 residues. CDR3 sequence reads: CASSQADRAVTEAFF. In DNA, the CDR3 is TGCGCCAGCAGCCAAGCGGACAGGGCAGTCACTGAAGCTTTCTTT.

This chain's CDR3 is CASSLIADYNEQFF. The CDR3 coding sequence is TGTGCCAGCAGTTTAATAGCGGATTACAATGAGCAGTTCTTC. The chain combines TRBV27 with TRBJ2-1, with TRBD2 as a possible D gene (6 bases). V lost 2 bases and J 4 bases, leaving 9 bases between the germline ends. This CDR3 is built from 14 residues. Germline CDR1 is MNHEY and CDR2 is SMNVEV (reference sequence).

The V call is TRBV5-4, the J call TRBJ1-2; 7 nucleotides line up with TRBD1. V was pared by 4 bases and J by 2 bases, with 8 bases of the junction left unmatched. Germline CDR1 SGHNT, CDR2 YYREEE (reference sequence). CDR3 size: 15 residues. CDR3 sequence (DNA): TGTGCCAGCAGCCGGAGGGACAGACTCAACTATGGCTACACCTTC. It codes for CASSRRDRLNYGYTF.

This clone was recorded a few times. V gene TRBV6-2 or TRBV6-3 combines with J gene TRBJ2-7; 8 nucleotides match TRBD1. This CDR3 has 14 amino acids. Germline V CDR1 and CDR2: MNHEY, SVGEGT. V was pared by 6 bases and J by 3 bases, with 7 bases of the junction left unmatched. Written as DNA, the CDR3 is TGTGCCAGCAGCGACGGACAGGGCGTCTACGAGCAGTACTTC. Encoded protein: CASSDGQGVYEQYF.

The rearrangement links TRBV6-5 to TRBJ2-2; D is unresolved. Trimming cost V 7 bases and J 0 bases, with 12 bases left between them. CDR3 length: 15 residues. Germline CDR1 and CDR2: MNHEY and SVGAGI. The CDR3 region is CASTPLPANTGELFF. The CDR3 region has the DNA TGTGCCAGCACCCCCCTCCCCGCGAACACCGGGGAGCTGTTTTTT.

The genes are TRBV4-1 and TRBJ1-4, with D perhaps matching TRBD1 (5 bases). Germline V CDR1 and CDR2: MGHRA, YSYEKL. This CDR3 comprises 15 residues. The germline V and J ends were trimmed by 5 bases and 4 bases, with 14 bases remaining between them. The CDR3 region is CASSVLGQNNEKLFF. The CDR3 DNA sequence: TGCGCCAGCAGCGTTTTGGGGCAAAATAATGAAAAACTGTTTTTT.

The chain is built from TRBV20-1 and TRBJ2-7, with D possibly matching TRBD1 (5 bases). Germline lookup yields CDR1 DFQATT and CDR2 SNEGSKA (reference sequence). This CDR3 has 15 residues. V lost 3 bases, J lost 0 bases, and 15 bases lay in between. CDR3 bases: TGCAGTGCTAGTAGTGCGGACACACACTCCTACGAGCAGTACTTC. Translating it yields CSASSADTHSYEQYF.

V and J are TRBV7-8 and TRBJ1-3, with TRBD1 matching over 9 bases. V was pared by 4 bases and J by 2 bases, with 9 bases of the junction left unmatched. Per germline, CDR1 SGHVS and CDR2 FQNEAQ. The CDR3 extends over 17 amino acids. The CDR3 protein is CASSSAGTGHTGNTIYF. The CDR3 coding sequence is TGTGCCAGCAGCTCGGCCGGGACAGGGCATACTGGAAACACCATATATTTT.

The CDR3 region is CASSSGTALNTGELFF. The CDR3 region has the DNA TGTGCCAGCAGCTCCGGGACAGCCCTGAACACCGGGGAGCTGTTTTTT. The chain carries TRBV7-2 and TRBJ2-2; 7 bases agree with TRBD1. The germline V gene has CDR1 SGHTA and CDR2 FQGNSA. The CDR3 sequence is 16 residues long. V was clipped by 4 bases and J by 1 base; unmatched bases: 6.

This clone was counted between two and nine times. The CDR3 coding sequence is TGTGCCAGCAGCTCCGCCCCGGACATAAACACCGGGGAGCTGTTTTTT. Its translation: CASSSAPDINTGELFF. The gene calls are TRBV11-3 and TRBJ2-2; tentatively, D is TRBD1 (5 bases). The CDR3 totals 16 residues. The germline CDR1 and CDR2 sequences are SGHNT and YENEEA. The V gene lost 4 bases and the J gene lost 2 bases, with 14 bases spanning the gap.

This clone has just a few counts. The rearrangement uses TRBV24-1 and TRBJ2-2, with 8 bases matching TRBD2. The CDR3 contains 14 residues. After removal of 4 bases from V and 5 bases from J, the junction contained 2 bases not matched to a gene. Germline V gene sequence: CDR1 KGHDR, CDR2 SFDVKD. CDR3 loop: CATSDASGTGELFF. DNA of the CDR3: TGTGCCACCAGTGACGCTAGCGGGACCGGGGAGCTGTTTTTT.

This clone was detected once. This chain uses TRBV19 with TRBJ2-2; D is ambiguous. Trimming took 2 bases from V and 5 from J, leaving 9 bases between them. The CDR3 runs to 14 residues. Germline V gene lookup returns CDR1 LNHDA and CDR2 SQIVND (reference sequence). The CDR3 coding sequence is TGTGCCAGTAGTATAAGTGAGTGGACCGGGGAGCTGTTTTTT. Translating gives CASSISEWTGELFF.

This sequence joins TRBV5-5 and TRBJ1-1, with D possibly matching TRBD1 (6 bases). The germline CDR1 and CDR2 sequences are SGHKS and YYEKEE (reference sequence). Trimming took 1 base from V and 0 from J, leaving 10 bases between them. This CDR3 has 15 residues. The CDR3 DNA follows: TGTGCCAGCAGCTTGCAAACAGGGATGAACACTGAAGCTTTCTTT. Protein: CASSLQTGMNTEAFF.

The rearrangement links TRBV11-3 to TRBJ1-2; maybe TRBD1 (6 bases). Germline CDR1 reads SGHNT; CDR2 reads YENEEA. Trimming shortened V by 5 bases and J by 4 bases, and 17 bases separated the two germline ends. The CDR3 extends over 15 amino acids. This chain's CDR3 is CASSVSITDSYGYTF. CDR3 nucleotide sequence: TGTGCCAGCAGCGTCTCGATAACGGACAGCTATGGCTACACCTTC.

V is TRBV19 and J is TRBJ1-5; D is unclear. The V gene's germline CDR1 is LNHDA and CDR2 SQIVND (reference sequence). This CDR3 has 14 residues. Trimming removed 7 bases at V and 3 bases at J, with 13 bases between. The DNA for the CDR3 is TGTGCCAGTAAACTCGGGGAGCTCAATCAGCCCCAGCATTTT. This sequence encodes CASKLGELNQPQHF.

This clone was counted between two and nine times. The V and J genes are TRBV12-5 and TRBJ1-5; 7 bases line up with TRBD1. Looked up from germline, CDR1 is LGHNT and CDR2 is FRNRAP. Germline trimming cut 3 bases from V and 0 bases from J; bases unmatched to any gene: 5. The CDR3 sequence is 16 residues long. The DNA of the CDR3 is TGTGCTAGTGGTTTAGGGACAGTTTATAGCAATCAGCCCCAGCATTTT. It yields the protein CASGLGTVYSNQPQHF.

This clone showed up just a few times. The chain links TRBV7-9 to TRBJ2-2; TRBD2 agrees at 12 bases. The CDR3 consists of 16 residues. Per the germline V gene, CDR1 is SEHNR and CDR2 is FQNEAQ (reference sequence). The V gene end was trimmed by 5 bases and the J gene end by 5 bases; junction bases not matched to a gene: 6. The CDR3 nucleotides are TGTGCCAGCAGCCCCCGACTAGCGGGAGAGACCGGGGAGCTGTTTTTT. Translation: CASSPRLAGETGELFF.

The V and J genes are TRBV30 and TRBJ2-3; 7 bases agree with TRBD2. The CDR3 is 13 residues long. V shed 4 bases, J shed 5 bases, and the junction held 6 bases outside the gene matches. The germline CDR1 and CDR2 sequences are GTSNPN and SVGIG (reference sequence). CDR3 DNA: TGTGCCTGGACTAGCGGAGCACAAGATACGCAGTATTTT. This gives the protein CAWTSGAQDTQYF. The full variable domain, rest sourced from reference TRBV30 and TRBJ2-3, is SQTIHQWPATLVQPVGSPLSLECTVEGTSNPNLYWYRQAAGRGLQLLFYSVGIGQISSEVPQNLSASRPQDRQFILSSKKLLLSDSGFYLCAWTSGAQDTQYFGPGTRLTVL.